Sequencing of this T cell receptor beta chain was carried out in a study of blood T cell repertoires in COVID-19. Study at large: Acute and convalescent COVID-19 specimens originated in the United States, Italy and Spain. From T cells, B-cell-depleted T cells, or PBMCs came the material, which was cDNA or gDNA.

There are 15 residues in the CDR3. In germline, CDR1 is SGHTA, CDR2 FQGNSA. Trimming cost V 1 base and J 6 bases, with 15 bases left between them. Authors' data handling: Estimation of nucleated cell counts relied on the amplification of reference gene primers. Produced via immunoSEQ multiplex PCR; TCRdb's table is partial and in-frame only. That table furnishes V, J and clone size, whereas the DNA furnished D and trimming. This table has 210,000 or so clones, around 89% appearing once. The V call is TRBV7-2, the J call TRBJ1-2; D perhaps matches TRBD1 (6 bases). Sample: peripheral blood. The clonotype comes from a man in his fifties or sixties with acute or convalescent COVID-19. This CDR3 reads CASSLETGTTDGYTF. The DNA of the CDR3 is TGTGCCAGCAGCTTAGAAACCGGGACAACGGATGGCTACACCTTC.